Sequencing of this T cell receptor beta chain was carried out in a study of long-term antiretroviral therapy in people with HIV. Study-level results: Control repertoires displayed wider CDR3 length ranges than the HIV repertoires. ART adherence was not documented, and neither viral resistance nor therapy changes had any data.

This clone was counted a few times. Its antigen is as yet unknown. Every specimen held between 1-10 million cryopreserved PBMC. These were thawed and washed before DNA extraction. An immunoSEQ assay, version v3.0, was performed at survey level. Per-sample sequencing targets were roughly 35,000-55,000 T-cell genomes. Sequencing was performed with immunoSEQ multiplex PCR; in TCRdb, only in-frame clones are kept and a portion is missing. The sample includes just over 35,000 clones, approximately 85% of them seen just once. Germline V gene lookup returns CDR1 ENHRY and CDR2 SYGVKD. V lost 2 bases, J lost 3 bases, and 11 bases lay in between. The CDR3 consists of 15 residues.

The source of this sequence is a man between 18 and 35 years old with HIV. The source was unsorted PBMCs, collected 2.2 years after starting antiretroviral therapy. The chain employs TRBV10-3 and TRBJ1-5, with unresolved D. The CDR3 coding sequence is TGTGCCATCAGTGAGGGGGAATTGAACAATCAGCCCCAGCATTTT. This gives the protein CAISEGELNNQPQHF.